Described below is a single T cell receptor beta chain sequence and its context. These data come from a study of blood T cell repertoires in COVID-19. At the level of the study: Acute-phase and convalescent COVID-19 samples originated in the United States, Italy and Spain. PBMCs, B-cell-depleted T cells, or T cells provided the cDNA or gDNA that made up the material.

Original processing methods: Estimation of nucleated cell counts was performed using reference gene primer amplification. Repertoires were generated with immunoSEQ multiplex PCR, while TCRdb's copy carries only in-frame clones and drops some. That table gives V, J and clone size, and the DNA gave D and trimming. The sample has more than 150,000 clones; about 82% are singletons. The source of this sequence is a young woman with acute or convalescent COVID-19. The sample taken for sequencing was peripheral blood.

The CDR3 bases are TGTGCCAGCAGCTCTCGGACTAGCGGGAGTGAAACGCAGTATTTT. Protein: CASSSRTSGSETQYF. The V call is TRBV5-4, the J call TRBJ2-3; 13 nucleotides align to TRBD2. Germline CDR1 reads SGHNT; CDR2 reads YYREEE (reference sequence). With 3 bases clipped from V and 9 bases from J, the junction kept 7 bases outside the gene matches. The length of the CDR3 is 15 residues.